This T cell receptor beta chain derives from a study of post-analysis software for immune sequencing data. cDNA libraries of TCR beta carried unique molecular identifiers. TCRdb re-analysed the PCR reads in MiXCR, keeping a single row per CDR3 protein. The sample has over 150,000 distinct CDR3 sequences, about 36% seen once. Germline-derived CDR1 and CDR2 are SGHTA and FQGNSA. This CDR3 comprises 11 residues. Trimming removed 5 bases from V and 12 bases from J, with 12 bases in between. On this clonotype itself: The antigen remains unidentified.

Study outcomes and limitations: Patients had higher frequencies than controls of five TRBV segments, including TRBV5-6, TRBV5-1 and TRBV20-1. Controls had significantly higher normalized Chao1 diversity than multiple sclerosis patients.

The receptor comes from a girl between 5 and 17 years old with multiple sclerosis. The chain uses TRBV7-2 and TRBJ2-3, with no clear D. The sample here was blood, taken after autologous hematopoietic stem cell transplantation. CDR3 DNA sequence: TGTGCCAGCAGCCAGCTTACGTTTCAGTATTTT. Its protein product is CASSQLTFQYF. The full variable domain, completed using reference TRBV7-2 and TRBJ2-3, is GAGVSQSPSNKVTEKGKDVELRCDPISGHTALYWYRQSLGQGLEFLIYFQGNSAPDKSGLPSDRFSAERTGGSVSTLTIQRTQQEDSAVYLCASSQLTFQYFGPGTRLTVL.